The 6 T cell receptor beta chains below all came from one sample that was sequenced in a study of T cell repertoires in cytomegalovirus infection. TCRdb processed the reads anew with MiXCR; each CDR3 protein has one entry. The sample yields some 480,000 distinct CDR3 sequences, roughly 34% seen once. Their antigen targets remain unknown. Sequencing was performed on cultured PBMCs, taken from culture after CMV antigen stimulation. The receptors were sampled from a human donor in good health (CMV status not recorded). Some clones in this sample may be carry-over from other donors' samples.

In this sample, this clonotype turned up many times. The CDR3: CASSLGTLNNEQFF. The CDR3 nucleotides read TGTGCCAGCAGCCTGGGGACTTTGAACAATGAGCAGTTCTTC. The rearrangement joins TRBV7-2 to TRBJ2-1, with TRBD2 as a possible D gene (6 bases). The CDR3 covers 14 residues. V dropped 5 bases and J dropped 5 bases, with 13 bases sitting between them. Germline V gene lookup returns CDR1 SGHTA and CDR2 FQGNSA. The complete variable domain, with remaining parts taken from reference TRBV7-2 and TRBJ2-1, reads GAGVSQSPSNKVTEKGKDVELRCDPISGHTALYWYRQSLGQGLEFLIYFQGNSAPDKSGLPSDRFSAERTGGSVSTLTIQRTQQEDSAVYLCASSLGTLNNEQFFGPGTRLTVL.

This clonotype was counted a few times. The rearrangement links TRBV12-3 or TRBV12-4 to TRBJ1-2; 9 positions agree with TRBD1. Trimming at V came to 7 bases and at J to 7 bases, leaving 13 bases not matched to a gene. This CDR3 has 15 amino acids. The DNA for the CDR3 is TGTGCCAGCACCCCTGTACAGGGGGCGATCGGTGGCTACACCTTC. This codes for CASTPVQGAIGGYTF.

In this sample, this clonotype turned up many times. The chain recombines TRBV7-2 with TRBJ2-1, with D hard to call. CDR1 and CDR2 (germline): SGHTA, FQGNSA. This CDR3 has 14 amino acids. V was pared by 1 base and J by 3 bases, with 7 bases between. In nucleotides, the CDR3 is TGTGCCAGCAGCTTAGAGAGCATCTACAATGAGCAGTTCTTC. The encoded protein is CASSLESIYNEQFF.

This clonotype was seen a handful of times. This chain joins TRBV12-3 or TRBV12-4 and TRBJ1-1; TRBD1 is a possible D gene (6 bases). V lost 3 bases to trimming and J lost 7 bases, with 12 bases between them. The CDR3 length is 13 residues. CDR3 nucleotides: TGTGCCAGCAGTTTCCCAGGGGCGCTTGAAGCTTTCTTT. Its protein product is CASSFPGALEAFF.

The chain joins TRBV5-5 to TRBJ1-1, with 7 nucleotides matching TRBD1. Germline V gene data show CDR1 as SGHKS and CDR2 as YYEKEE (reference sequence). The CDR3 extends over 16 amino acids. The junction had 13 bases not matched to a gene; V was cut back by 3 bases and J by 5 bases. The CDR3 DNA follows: TGTGCCAGCAGCTCCACTCACAGGGGAGCAACTACTGAAGCTTTCTTT. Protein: CASSSTHRGATTEAFF.

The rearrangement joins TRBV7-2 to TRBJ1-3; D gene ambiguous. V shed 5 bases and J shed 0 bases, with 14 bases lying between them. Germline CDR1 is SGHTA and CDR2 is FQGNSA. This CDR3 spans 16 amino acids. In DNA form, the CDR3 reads TGTGCCAGCAGCCTTCGAGGACGAGCCTCTGGAAACACCATATATTTT. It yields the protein CASSLRGRASGNTIYF.